Presented here are 15 T cell receptor beta chains from one specimen sequenced in a study of OX40 agonist ivuxolimab in advanced cancers. Using immunoSEQ multiplex PCR, the repertoire was profiled, and TCRdb retains in-frame clones only, with some absent. The sample gives 40,000 to 55,000 clones, approximately 80% of which show up once; 8% to 13% is in the top ten. The material sequenced was CD4+ or CD8+ T cells sorted from blood, taken in a trial of the OX40 agonist ivuxolimab. The receptors originated from an adult with an advanced solid tumor such as melanoma, head and neck, liver or kidney cancer.

V usage is TRBV28 and J usage is TRBJ2-1; 9 bases are a match to TRBD2. After removal of 5 bases from V and 6 bases from J, the junction contained 8 bases not matched to a gene. CDR1 is MDHEN, CDR2 SYDVKM, per germline. CDR3 length: 15 amino acids. As DNA, the CDR3 is TGTGCCAGCAGTCGCCCTAGCGGGAACCTCAATGAGCAGTTCTTC. This sequence encodes CASSRPSGNLNEQFF.

V and J are TRBV6-6 and TRBJ1-4; 7 nucleotides line up with TRBD1. The germline V gene encodes CDR1 MNHNY and CDR2 SVGAGI (reference sequence). The V segment lost 6 bases and the J segment 8 bases; nucleotides outside the gene matches: 12. The CDR3 covers 15 residues. The CDR3 loop is CASSERQGTGEKLFF. DNA of the CDR3: TGTGCCAGCAGCGAAAGACAGGGAACGGGAGAAAAACTGTTTTTT.

J is TRBJ2-3 and V is TRBV28; tentative D call: TRBD1 (5 bases). The CDR3 runs to 15 residues. Per the germline V gene, CDR1 is MDHEN and CDR2 is SYDVKM. Trimming pared 5 bases from V and 1 base from J, leaving 13 bases between. The CDR3 nucleotides are TGTGCCAGCAGTCGTAGACAGAGAGGCACAGATACGCAGTATTTT. As protein: CASSRRQRGTDTQYF.

The J gene is TRBJ2-2, the V gene TRBV10-3, with 10 bases identical to TRBD1. CDR3 size: 14 residues. Germline loops: CDR1 ENHRY, CDR2 SYGVKD. V was clipped by 10 bases and J by 4 bases; unmatched bases: 6. CDR3 amino acids: CATDRGLGTGELFF. CDR3 bases: TGTGCCACAGACAGGGGGCTTGGCACCGGGGAGCTGTTTTTT.

This clone appeared a single time. In DNA, the CDR3 is TGCGCCAGCAGCTCTGACGGACCCTATGGCTACACCTTC. Protein product: CASSSDGPYGYTF. The chain carries TRBV5-1 and TRBJ1-2, with D uncertain. CDR3 length: 13 amino acids. Germline assignment: CDR1 SGHRS and CDR2 YFSETQ. Trimming removed 3 bases from V and 4 bases from J, with 10 bases in between.

CDR3 sequence: CAWRTWDGQYNEQFF. The CDR3 nucleotides are TGTGCCTGGAGAACTTGGGACGGACAGTACAATGAGCAGTTCTTC. The chain recombines TRBV30 with TRBJ2-1; possibly TRBD1 for D (6 bases). The CDR3 consists of 15 residues. Germline V gene data show CDR1 as GTSNPN and CDR2 as SVGIG (reference sequence). V lost 3 bases, J lost 4 bases, and 16 bases lay in between.

Written as DNA, the CDR3 is TGTGCCATCAGAGCGGACCTGACCGGGGAGCTGTTTTTT. Translated: CAIRADLTGELFF. The rearrangement joins TRBV10-3 to TRBJ2-2, with D perhaps matching TRBD2 (5 bases). The CDR3 runs 13 residues. The germline V gene has CDR1 ENHRY and CDR2 SYGVKD. The V and J ends lost 6 bases and 5 bases respectively, with 10 bases between them.

This rearrangement joins TRBV10-1 to TRBJ1-1, with D possibly being TRBD1 (6 bases). CDR1 and CDR2 from the germline V gene are WNHNN and SYGVQD (reference sequence). This CDR3 has 14 amino acids. Trimming took 4 bases from V and 6 from J, leaving 15 bases between them. In DNA form, the CDR3 reads TGCGCCAGCAGTGGTACAGGGTCCTCCGCTGAAGCTTTCTTT. It specifies CASSGTGSSAEAFF.

This sequence joins TRBV5-1 and TRBJ2-2, with 8 bases aligning to TRBD2. With V trimmed by 0 bases and J by 4 bases, 26 bases remained unmatched. The CDR3 contains 23 residues. The V gene's germline CDR1 is SGHRS and CDR2 YFSETQ. The CDR3 loop reads CASSLDGTELPRLAGPPTGELFF. CDR3 bases: TGCGCCAGCAGCTTGGACGGTACAGAGCTCCCCCGGCTAGCGGGTCCCCCCACCGGGGAGCTGTTTTTT.

V usage is TRBV18 and J usage is TRBJ2-5, with 9 nucleotides matching TRBD1. The end of the DNA aligns better with TRBJ2-7, so the J call may be wrong. Germline CDR1 reads KGHSH; CDR2 reads LQKENI. This CDR3 contains 14 residues. The CDR3, as DNA: TGTGCCAGCTCACCGCAGGGACAGGGCTACGAGCAGTACTTC. Amino acid sequence: CASSPQGQGYEQYF.

This chain links TRBV18 with TRBJ2-2, with TRBD2 matching 8 bases. V lost 8 bases to trimming and J lost 5 bases; unmatched junction nucleotides: 10. Per the germline V gene, CDR1 is KGHSH and CDR2 is LQKENI. The CDR3 is 15 amino acids. As DNA, the CDR3 is TGTGCCAGCCAACGAGCGGGAGTGGGAACCGGGGAGCTGTTTTTT. It encodes CASQRAGVGTGELFF.

This chain uses TRBV7-2 with TRBJ2-7; TRBD1 agrees at 11 bases. The CDR3 loop spans 16 amino acids. J gave up 3 bases and V 0 bases, and 4 bases lay outside the gene matches. Germline values: CDR1 SGHTA, CDR2 FQGNSA. Written as DNA, the CDR3 is TGTGCCAGCAGCTTAGCGGGGACAGGGGGGTTCTACGAGCAGTACTTC. Translated, it gives CASSLAGTGGFYEQYF.

The genes are TRBV9 and TRBJ1-3; a weak D match, TRBD1 (5 bases). Trimming removed 5 bases at V and 0 bases at J, with 12 bases between. This CDR3 is built from 15 residues. Looked up from germline, CDR1 is SGDLS and CDR2 is YYNGEE. For the CDR3, the DNA is TGTGCCAGCAGTGCCACAGGAACCTCTGGAAACACCATATATTTT. Protein product: CASSATGTSGNTIYF.

The V call is TRBV19, the J call TRBJ2-1, with 9 positions matching TRBD2. In germline, CDR1 is LNHDA, CDR2 SQIVND (reference sequence). V dropped 1 base and J dropped 8; count of bases not matched to a gene: 9. The CDR3 contains 16 residues. Written as DNA, the CDR3 is TGTGCCAGTAGTATAGCCCCGGGCGGGAGGGGATATGAGCAGTTCTTC. This translates into CASSIAPGGRGYEQFF.

The V call is TRBV29-1, the J call TRBJ1-2; a weak D match, TRBD1 (6 bases). Trimming removed 4 bases at V and 7 bases at J, with 13 bases between. This CDR3 has 12 residues. Germline values: CDR1 SQVTM, CDR2 ANQGSEA. The CDR3 sequence: CSVVRGMSGYTF. As DNA, the CDR3 is TGCAGCGTTGTCAGGGGTATGTCTGGCTACACCTTC.